The next 15 T cell receptor beta chains were all read from a single sample in a study of beta chain features in type 1 diabetes (dated by TCRdb to the late 2010s). Library preparation was by the immunoSEQ multiplex PCR assay. The entire isolated RNA was reverse transcribed using the High Capacity cDNA Reverse Transcription Kit, and thus expressed TCRB transcripts were sequenced. As stored in TCRdb, this immuneACCESS dataset retains in-frame rearrangements with V and J assigned. A fraction of the clones does not appear; measured against another copy, unresolved V genes explain less than half of the discrepancy, and the remainder lacks a known reason. This sample has 130,000 or so clones in its table, and 9.2% of those were observed once. The ten largest clones add up to around 0.7% of the sample. Material for sequencing was central memory CD4+ T cells from blood. The source is a young man in good health.

This clone was detected only a few times. The gene calls are TRBV14 and TRBJ2-1; 13 bases match TRBD2. V was pared by 4 bases and J by 10 bases, with 10 bases of the junction left unmatched. Germline V lookup: CDR1 SGHDN, CDR2 FVKESK. This CDR3 is built from 16 residues. CDR3 nucleotides: TGTGCCAGCAGCCTCGTGACTAGCGGGGGGCTAAGAGAGCAGTTCTTC. This sequence encodes CASSLVTSGGLREQFF.

This clone was found a few times. The J gene is TRBJ2-2, the V gene TRBV7-2; TRBD1 matches at 9 bases. V was pared by 1 base and J by 4 bases, with 1 base of the junction left unmatched. This CDR3 has 15 amino acids. Germline loops: CDR1 SGHTA, CDR2 FQGNSA. The CDR3 DNA is TGTGCCAGCAGCTTAGGACAGGGGGGCACCGGGGAGCTGTTTTTT. Translation gives CASSLGQGGTGELFF.

The chain has TRBV6-1 and TRBJ2-1, with 8 nucleotides matching TRBD1. The length of the CDR3 is 14 residues. The V gene's germline CDR1 is MNHNS and CDR2 SASEGT. With V trimmed by 6 bases and J by 5 bases, 6 bases remained unmatched. The CDR3: CASRADRGNNEQFF. In nucleotides, the CDR3 is TGTGCCAGCAGGGCTGACAGGGGAAACAATGAGCAGTTCTTC.

Concerning this clone itself: Other DNA sequences in the same sample also yield this CDR3. The J gene is TRBJ1-2, the V gene TRBV18, with TRBD1 matching over 7 bases. The CDR3 runs 14 residues. Losses at the gene ends were 3 bases for V and 6 bases for J; bases not matched to a gene: 7. The germline gives CDR1 KGHSH, CDR2 LQKENI. As DNA, the CDR3 is TGTGCCAGCTCACCGACAGGGCTCAGAAATGGCTACACCTTC. Its translation is CASSPTGLRNGYTF.

This clone was found many times. The V call is TRBV2, the J call TRBJ2-7; 7 nucleotides match TRBD1. Unmatched junction bases numbered 10, after V lost 6 bases and J lost 5 bases. Germline-derived CDR1 and CDR2 are SNHLY and FYNNEI. The CDR3 is made up of 14 amino acids. CDR3 DNA: TGTGCCAGCAGGGCTGTGACAGGGTCTGACGAGCAGTACTTC. Protein sequence: CASRAVTGSDEQYF.

This clone was seen a handful of times. The chain joins TRBV29-1 to TRBJ1-2; the match to TRBD1 covers 8 bases. There are 13 residues in the CDR3. The trim removed 7 bases at V and 4 bases at J, leaving 8 bases unmatched. The germline V gene encodes CDR1 SQVTM and CDR2 ANQGSEA. Here the CDR3 DNA reads TGCAGCGCCGGGACAGGAGAAGCCTATGGCTACACCTTC. Translating it yields CSAGTGEAYGYTF. Looking up the rest from reference TRBV29-1 and TRBJ1-2 gives the full variable domain: SAVISQKPSRDICQRGTSLTIQCQVDSQVTMMFWYRQQPGQSLTLIATANQGSEATYESGFVIDKFPISRPNLTFSTLTVSNMSPEDSSIYLCSAGTGEAYGYTFGSGTRLTVV.

This clone was observed a few times. The genes are TRBV18 and TRBJ1-5; TRBD1 agrees at 9 bases. V lost 3 bases to trimming and J lost 7 bases; unmatched junction nucleotides: 4. This CDR3 spans 14 amino acids. Germline V gene lookup returns CDR1 KGHSH and CDR2 LQKENI. The CDR3 DNA reads TGTGCCAGCTCACCGGGACAGGGTTGGCAGCCCCAGCATTTT. This codes for CASSPGQGWQPQHF.

This clone has more than one count but fewer than ten. The J gene is TRBJ1-1, the V gene TRBV11-2, with a tentative D call TRBD1 (6 bases). The CDR3 sequence is 15 residues long. In germline, CDR1 is SGHAT, CDR2 FQNNGV. The ends were cut back, 1 base at V and 1 base at J, with 10 bases in the middle. The CDR3: CASSLGADRNTEAFF. DNA for the CDR3: TGTGCCAGCAGCTTAGGGGCGGACAGGAACACTGAAGCTTTCTTT.

This clone was recorded a few times. This chain joins TRBV28 and TRBJ1-5; 10 bases are a match to TRBD1. Trimming cost V 2 bases and J 1 base; bases outside gene matches: 11. CDR1 is MDHEN, CDR2 SYDVKM, per germline. CDR3 size: 19 residues. The CDR3 bases are TGTGCCAGCAGTTTACCCCAGATGACAGGGGGCGGAAGCAATCAGCCCCAGCATTTT. Translating gives CASSLPQMTGGGSNQPQHF.

The chain is built from TRBV7-6 and TRBJ2-7; D remains unclear. CDR1 is SGHVS and CDR2 is FNYEAQ in the germline V gene. V was shortened by 5 bases and J by 3 bases, with 8 bases between the two germline ends. The CDR3 is 12 residues long. The chain's CDR3 is CASSDTRYEQYF. CDR3 DNA sequence: TGTGCCAGCAGCGACACCCGCTACGAGCAGTACTTC.

The chain is built from TRBV29-1 and TRBJ1-3; D is undetermined. Germline loops: CDR1 SQVTM, CDR2 ANQGSEA. V lost 4 bases to trimming and J lost 2 bases, with 6 bases between them. The CDR3 spans 12 residues. This CDR3 reads CSVVVPGNTIYF. CDR3 sequence (DNA): TGCAGCGTTGTCGTTCCTGGAAACACCATATATTTT.

The rearrangement links TRBV7-6 to TRBJ1-3, with D possibly matching TRBD1 (6 bases). Trimming stripped 1 base from V and 0 bases from J, with 13 bases between. Germline V lookup: CDR1 SGHVS, CDR2 FNYEAQ. This CDR3 has 17 amino acids. CDR3 in amino acids: CASSLGHRVDSGNTIYF. In DNA form, the CDR3 reads TGTGCCAGCAGCTTAGGGCACAGGGTAGACTCTGGAAACACCATATATTTT. Drawing the rest from reference TRBV7-6 and TRBJ1-3, the complete variable domain is GAGVSQSPRYKVTKRGQDVALRCDPISGHVSLYWYRQALGQGPEFLTYFNYEAQQDKSGLPNDRFSAERPEGSISTLTIQRTEQRDSAMYRCASSLGHRVDSGNTIYFGEGSWLTVV.

The genes are TRBV5-6 and TRBJ2-6, with unresolved D. The V and J ends lost 1 base and 0 bases respectively, with 8 bases between them. Germline CDR1 SGHDT, CDR2 YYEEEE. CDR3 size: 16 residues. CDR3 nucleotides: TGTGCCAGCAGCTTGAGTGTTAGCTCTGGGGCCAACGTCCTGACTTTC. It is translated as CASSLSVSSGANVLTF.

This clone was observed a few times. The chain uses TRBV10-3 and TRBJ2-1, with TRBD1 matching 11 bases. CDR3 length: 17 amino acids. Trimming cost V 1 base and J 4 bases; bases outside gene matches: 6. Germline assignment: CDR1 ENHRY and CDR2 SYGVKD. CDR3 protein: CAISEYGQGAIYNEQFF. The CDR3 bases are TGTGCCATCAGTGAGTATGGACAGGGGGCCATTTACAATGAGCAGTTCTTC.

The genes are TRBV7-2 and TRBJ2-7; TRBD1 matches 10 bases. V trimming: 4 bases; J trimming: 4 bases; junction bases outside the gene matches: 10. The CDR3 has 16 residues. Germline V lookup: CDR1 SGHTA, CDR2 FQGNSA. In DNA form, the CDR3 reads TGTGCCAGCAGCTACCAATCGGGACAGGGGCAGTACGAGCAGTACTTC. It translates to CASSYQSGQGQYEQYF.